This TCR beta chain is from a study of cytomegalovirus exposure and HLA in healthy donors. Points on this clone: Antigen unknown.

Germline CDR1 and CDR2: SGHTA and FQGNSA. Unmatched junction bases numbered 6, after V lost 3 bases and J lost 4 bases. The CDR3 loop spans 14 amino acids. Study results and caveats: The study labeled around 160 TCR beta chains cytomegalovirus-associated. Specificity of three CMV-associated chains for CMV antigens was verified in vitro.

TCRdb keeps only in-frame clones here, not all; method: immunoSEQ multiplex PCR. The table has around 73,000 clones, about 87% seen once. Sequenced material: PBMCs. The chain joins TRBV7-2 to TRBJ2-7; TRBD1 matches at 7 bases. This TCR was recovered from a woman aged 18-29 years in good health and CMV-seropositive. The CDR3: CASSLTTGHYEQYF. The DNA for the CDR3 is TGTGCCAGCAGCTTGACGACAGGGCATTACGAGCAGTACTTC.